Reported below is one T cell receptor beta chain. The antigen is unknown. The data were taken from a study of cytomegalovirus exposure and HLA in healthy donors. Overall study: The same platform used for the 600 to 750 first-cohort repertoires was also used for the 90 to 150 validation repertoires, as a later analysis reported.

Separate from the approximately 720-subject first cohort was the approximately 130-subject validation cohort, to which the donors belonged. CDR3 length: 15 amino acids. The V end was cut by 6 bases, the J end by 6 bases, with 18 bases between. Germline CDR1 and CDR2: SGHNT and YENEEA. Assay: immunoSEQ multiplex PCR; the TCRdb copy retains only in-frame clones and omits some. Altogether about 110,000 clones are present, about 94% being singletons, with the ten largest covering 0.67%. Findings and limits, study-wide: Published work reported that the classifier diagnosed cytomegalovirus status with high specificity and sensitivity. Subsequent analysis found a tendency for first-cohort TCR clusters to co-occur within the roughly 130 validation repertoires.

This sequence joins TRBV11-3 and TRBJ2-1; maybe TRBD2 (7 bases). This clonotype originated in a woman under 30 in good health and CMV-seronegative. The sample was PBMCs. In DNA form, the CDR3 reads TGTGCCAGCAGTCCGGGGGGCTCTTATTCCAATGAGCAGTTCTTC. It codes for CASSPGGSYSNEQFF.